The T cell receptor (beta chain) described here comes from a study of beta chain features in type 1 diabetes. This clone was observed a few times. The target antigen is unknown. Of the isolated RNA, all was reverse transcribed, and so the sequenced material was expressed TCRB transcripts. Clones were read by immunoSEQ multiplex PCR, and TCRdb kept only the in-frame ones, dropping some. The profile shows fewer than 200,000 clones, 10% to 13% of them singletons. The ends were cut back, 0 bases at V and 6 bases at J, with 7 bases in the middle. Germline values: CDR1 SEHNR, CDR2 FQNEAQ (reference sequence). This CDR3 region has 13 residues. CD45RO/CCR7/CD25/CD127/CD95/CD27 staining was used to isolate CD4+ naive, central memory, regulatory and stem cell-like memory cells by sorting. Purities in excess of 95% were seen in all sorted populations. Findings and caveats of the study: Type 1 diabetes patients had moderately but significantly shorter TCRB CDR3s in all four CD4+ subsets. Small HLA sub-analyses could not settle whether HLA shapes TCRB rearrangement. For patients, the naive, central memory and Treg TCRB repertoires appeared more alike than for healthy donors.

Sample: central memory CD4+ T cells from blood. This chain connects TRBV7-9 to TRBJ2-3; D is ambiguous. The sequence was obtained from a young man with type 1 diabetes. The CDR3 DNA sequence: TGTGCCAGCAGCTTAGCTAGTTTGGATACGCAGTATTTT. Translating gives CASSLASLDTQYF.